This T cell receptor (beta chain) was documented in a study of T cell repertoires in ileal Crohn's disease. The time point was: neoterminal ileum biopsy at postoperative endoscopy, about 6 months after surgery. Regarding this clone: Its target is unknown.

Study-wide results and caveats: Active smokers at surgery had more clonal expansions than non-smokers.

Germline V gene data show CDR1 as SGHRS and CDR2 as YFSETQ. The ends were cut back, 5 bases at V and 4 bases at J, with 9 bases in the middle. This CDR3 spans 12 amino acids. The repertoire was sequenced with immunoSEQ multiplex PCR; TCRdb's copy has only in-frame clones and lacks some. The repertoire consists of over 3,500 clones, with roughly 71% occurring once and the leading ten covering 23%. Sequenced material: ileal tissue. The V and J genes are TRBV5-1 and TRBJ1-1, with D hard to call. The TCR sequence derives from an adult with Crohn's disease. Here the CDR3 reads CASRRGGTEAFF. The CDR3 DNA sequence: TGCGCCAGCAGACGGGGAGGCACTGAAGCTTTCTTT.